Each of the 28 T cell receptor beta chains below was sequenced from the same sample in a study of cytomegalovirus exposure and HLA in healthy donors. The PCR was carried out with 60 Vbeta primers and 13 Jbeta primers. Assay used: immunoSEQ multiplex PCR; TCRdb lists only in-frame clones, some missing. The data contain some 140,000 clones, around 74% of them seen just once; the ten biggest clones take up 2.8%. The sample taken for sequencing was PBMCs. Receptors were obtained from a man between 18 and 29 years old in good health and CMV-seronegative.

The J gene is TRBJ1-4, the V gene TRBV5-1; the D is unclear. The CDR3 loop spans 12 amino acids. Germline V gene sequence: CDR1 SGHRS, CDR2 YFSETQ. V lost 0 bases and J 8 bases, leaving 5 bases between the germline ends. The CDR3 here is CASSLDNEKLFF. The CDR3 bases are TGCGCCAGCAGCTTGGACAACGAAAAACTGTTTTTT.

This clone was recorded a few times. Written as DNA, the CDR3 is TGTGCCAGCAGTGACGGCGGGGGGGCGAACACCGGGGAGCTGTTTTTT. The encoded protein is CASSDGGGANTGELFF. The rearrangement joins TRBV6-4 to TRBJ2-2; 9 nucleotides match TRBD2. V lost 2 bases and J lost 0; bases outside the gene matches: 1. From germline, CDR1 is MRHNA and CDR2 SNTAGT. This CDR3 region has 16 residues.

V is TRBV28 and J is TRBJ2-5; TRBD1 matches at 8 bases. Germline values: CDR1 MDHEN, CDR2 SYDVKM. V trimming: 5 bases; J trimming: 5 bases; junction bases outside the gene matches: 4. The CDR3 runs 13 residues. For the CDR3, the DNA is TGTGCCAGCAGTCAGGGGGCGCGGGAGACCCAGTACTTC. As protein: CASSQGARETQYF.

The rearrangement uses TRBV7-9 and TRBJ2-7; TRBD2 agrees at 7 bases. The ends lost 3 bases at V and 6 bases at J; junction bases unmatched: 2. CDR3 length: 12 residues. Germline V lookup: CDR1 SEHNR, CDR2 FQNEAQ (reference sequence). The CDR3 DNA reads TGTGCCAGCAGCTTCAGGGAGGGCGAGCAGTACTTC. Translated: CASSFREGEQYF.

The V gene is TRBV6-1, the J gene TRBJ2-5; TRBD1 matches 8 bases. The CDR3 is 13 amino acids. V shed 6 bases, J shed 5 bases, and the junction held 5 bases outside the gene matches. The V gene's germline CDR1 is MNHNS and CDR2 SASEGT. The CDR3 is CASRDRVSETQYF. CDR3 sequence (DNA): TGTGCCAGCAGGGACAGGGTTTCGGAGACCCAGTACTTC.

V is TRBV19 and J is TRBJ1-3; D perhaps matches TRBD1 (5 bases). The V end lost 5 bases, the J end lost 4 bases, and 12 bases lay between the germline ends. This CDR3 comprises 14 residues. Germline CDR1 is LNHDA and CDR2 is SQIVND (reference sequence). CDR3 coding DNA: TGTGCCAGTAGTGCGGGGCCCGCCGGAAACACCATATATTTT. This sequence encodes CASSAGPAGNTIYF. The whole variable domain, remainder taken from reference TRBV19 and TRBJ1-3, is DGGITQSPKYLFRKEGQNVTLSCEQNLNHDAMYWYRQDPGQGLRLIYYSQIVNDFQKGDIAEGYSVSREKKESFPLTVTSAQKNPTAFYLCASSAGPAGNTIYFGEGSWLTVV.

V and J are TRBV6-6 and TRBJ1-2; weak D call: TRBD1 (5 bases). CDR3 length: 14 amino acids. V shed 5 bases and J shed 6 bases, with 16 bases lying between them. Germline V gene lookup returns CDR1 MNHNY and CDR2 SVGAGI (reference sequence). The CDR3 is CASSLLGGRNGYTF. The CDR3 nucleotides are TGTGCCAGCAGTCTATTGGGGGGGAGGAATGGCTACACCTTC.

This clone has a single count. The chain employs TRBV6-6 and TRBJ1-1; no reliable D call. Germline loops: CDR1 MNHNY, CDR2 SVGAGI (reference sequence). V was shortened by 5 bases and J by 1 base, with 8 bases between the two germline ends. The CDR3 consists of 13 residues. DNA for the CDR3: TGTGCCAGCAGTCATCTCAGGAACACTGAAGCTTTCTTT. The encoded protein is CASSHLRNTEAFF.

In nucleotides, the CDR3 is TGTGCCAGCAGCCAAGCCCTGGGGGGTCAGCCCCAGCATTTT. This translates into CASSQALGGQPQHF. The rearrangement joins TRBV4-2 to TRBJ1-5; possibly TRBD1 for D (5 bases). This CDR3 has 14 residues. The germline V gene has CDR1 LGHNA and CDR2 YNFKEQ. V was trimmed by 1 base and J by 6 bases, leaving 10 bases between them.

This clone turned up a few times. This sequence joins TRBV29-1 and TRBJ1-2, with TRBD1 matching 7 bases. Unmatched junction bases numbered 14, after V lost 5 bases and J lost 8 bases. This CDR3 has 14 amino acids. Germline V lookup: CDR1 SQVTM, CDR2 ANQGSEA. CDR3 DNA: TGCAGCGTTCCTTCACCTTTGACAGGGAAGGGCTACACCTTC. Translated: CSVPSPLTGKGYTF.

This clone was observed a few times. This chain connects TRBV4-3 to TRBJ1-3, with D uncertain. Germline V lookup: CDR1 LGHNA, CDR2 YSLEER. The CDR3 is 14 amino acids. With 1 base removed from V and 3 bases from J, the gap between germline ends came to 7 bases. This CDR3 is CASSQGGDGNTIYF. In DNA form, the CDR3 reads TGCGCCAGCAGCCAAGGGGGAGATGGAAACACCATATATTTT.

The chain recombines TRBV6-5 with TRBJ1-1, with D hard to call. This CDR3 spans 12 amino acids. In germline, CDR1 is MNHEY, CDR2 SVGAGI. The ends were cut back, 4 bases at V and 7 bases at J, with 10 bases in the middle. CDR3 bases: TGTGCCAGCAGTTTAGGAGAGGGTGAAGCTTTCTTT. Amino acids: CASSLGEGEAFF.

This chain uses TRBV14 with TRBJ2-3; 9 bases are shared with TRBD1. The V and J ends lost 6 bases and 1 base, in that order; junction bases with no gene match: 8. This CDR3 comprises 16 residues. Germline V lookup: CDR1 SGHDN, CDR2 FVKESK. The CDR3 spells CASSIPGTGRTDTQYF. CDR3 DNA sequence: TGTGCCAGCAGTATACCCGGGACAGGGCGCACAGATACGCAGTATTTT.

The chain carries TRBV29-1 and TRBJ2-1; 9 bases align to TRBD1. The CDR3 runs to 13 residues. CDR1 and CDR2 from the germline V gene are SQVTM and ANQGSEA. V lost 3 bases and J lost 8; bases outside the gene matches: 5. CDR3 amino acids: CSVDLGQGYEQFF. As DNA, the CDR3 is TGCAGCGTTGACCTGGGACAGGGCTATGAGCAGTTCTTC.

The chain links TRBV29-1 to TRBJ1-1, with 7 bases identical to TRBD1. V was clipped by 5 bases and J by 4 bases; unmatched bases: 10. The germline V gene encodes CDR1 SQVTM and CDR2 ANQGSEA. This CDR3 is 14 amino acids long. CDR3 residues: CSVTRDRAGTEAFF. CDR3 bases: TGCAGCGTTACTAGAGACAGGGCGGGCACTGAAGCTTTCTTT.

This rearrangement joins TRBV10-3 to TRBJ1-3; 10 bases are shared with TRBD1. V lost 6 bases, J lost 6 bases, and 8 bases stayed unmatched. CDR1 is ENHRY, CDR2 SYGVKD, per germline. This CDR3 region has 15 residues. CDR3 coding DNA: TGTGCCATCAGGCCTGGGACAGGGGTTGAAAACACCATATATTTT. It translates to CAIRPGTGVENTIYF.

The chain recombines TRBV10-3 with TRBJ2-3, with D tentatively TRBD1 (6 bases). The CDR3 has 15 amino acids. V was clipped by 5 bases and J by 0 bases, with 12 bases between them. CDR1 is ENHRY, CDR2 SYGVKD, per germline. CDR3 loop: CAISYQGWSTDTQYF. In nucleotides, the CDR3 is TGTGCCATCAGTTACCAGGGGTGGAGCACAGATACGCAGTATTTT.

This rearrangement joins TRBV4-1 to TRBJ2-7; 7 bases align to TRBD1. Germline assignment: CDR1 MGHRA and CDR2 YSYEKL. The J segment lost 2 bases and the V segment lost 1 base, leaving 5 bases of the junction unmatched. This CDR3 region has 15 residues. The CDR3 DNA follows: TGCGCCAGCAGCCAAGCAGACAGGGTCCCCTACGAGCAGTACTTC. This encodes CASSQADRVPYEQYF.

The rearrangement links TRBV27 to TRBJ2-1; a possible D gene is TRBD2 (7 bases). Germline V lookup: CDR1 MNHEY, CDR2 SMNVEV (reference sequence). With 7 bases removed from V and 6 bases from J, the gap between germline ends came to 16 bases. The CDR3 is 14 amino acids. Written as DNA, the CDR3 is TGTGCCAGCACCCATGGGGGGGCCGTCAATGAGCAGTTCTTC. This translates into CASTHGGAVNEQFF.

The rearrangement joins TRBV10-1 to TRBJ2-1, with 11 bases matching TRBD2. Germline CDR1 reads WNHNN; CDR2 reads SYGVQD (reference sequence). V shed 4 bases and J 5 bases; nucleotides not matched to a gene: 4. The CDR3 totals 15 residues. The CDR3 here is CASSGGSGGDNEQFF. The CDR3 bases are TGCGCCAGCAGTGGGGGTAGCGGGGGGGACAATGAGCAGTTCTTC.

The genes are TRBV13 and TRBJ2-2; 8 bases align to TRBD2. The CDR3 consists of 17 residues. In germline, CDR1 is PRHDT, CDR2 FYEKMQ (reference sequence). The ends lost 4 bases at V and 7 bases at J; junction bases unmatched: 14. The CDR3 nucleotides are TGTGCCAGCAGCTGGCGAGGAGCGGGGGATTCCAACGGGGAGCTGTTTTTT. It yields the protein CASSWRGAGDSNGELFF.

The chain links TRBV5-4 to TRBJ2-5; 9 bases align to TRBD1. The trim removed 4 bases at V and 4 bases at J, leaving 5 bases unmatched. Looked up from germline, CDR1 is SGHNT and CDR2 is YYREEE (reference sequence). This CDR3 has 14 amino acids. The CDR3 DNA reads as TGTGCCAGCAGCCCAATGGACAGGGGAGAGACCCAGTACTTC. As protein: CASSPMDRGETQYF.

The rearrangement uses TRBV5-1 and TRBJ1-2; D possibly corresponds to TRBD1 (5 bases). The CDR3 covers 14 residues. Germline V gene lookup returns CDR1 SGHRS and CDR2 YFSETQ. V dropped 7 bases and J dropped 7 bases, with 20 bases sitting between them. This CDR3 reads CASLTGPQGVGYTF. For the CDR3, the DNA is TGCGCCAGCTTAACCGGCCCGCAGGGTGTTGGCTACACCTTC.

V and J are TRBV25-1 and TRBJ1-4, with 10 bases that match TRBD1. The CDR3 loop spans 15 amino acids. V dropped 1 base and J dropped 8; count of bases not matched to a gene: 4. The germline CDR1 and CDR2 sequences are MGHDK and SYGVNS. The CDR3 reads CASSESGTGDEKLFF. CDR3 DNA: TGTGCCAGCAGTGAATCCGGGACAGGGGACGAAAAACTGTTTTTT. The full variable domain, completed using reference TRBV25-1 and TRBJ1-4, is EADIYQTPRYLVIGTGKKITLECSQTMGHDKMYWYQQDPGMELHLIHYSYGVNSTEKGDLSSESTVSRIRTEHFPLTLESARPSHTSQYLCASSESGTGDEKLFFGSGTQLSVL.

The chain has TRBV7-9 and TRBJ2-7; TRBD2 might be the D (6 bases). The CDR3 extends over 14 amino acids. Trimming removed 4 bases at V and 0 bases at J, with 10 bases between. CDR1 and CDR2 (germline): SEHNR, FQNEAQ (reference sequence). The CDR3 nucleotides read TGTGCCAGCAGCTCCATGCGGGGCTCCTACGAGCAGTACTTC. It yields the protein CASSSMRGSYEQYF. The entire variable domain, with the rest obtained from reference TRBV7-9 and TRBJ2-7, is as follows: DTGVSQNPRHKITKRGQNVTFRCDPISEHNRLYWYRQTLGQGPEFLTYFQNEAQLEKSRLLSDRFSAERPKGSFSTLEIQRTEQGDSAMYLCASSSMRGSYEQYFGPGTRLTVT.

This clone was picked up a small number of times. The chain combines TRBV6-5 with TRBJ1-2; possible D gene TRBD1, 5 bases. Trimming removed 5 bases at V and 6 bases at J, with 16 bases between. The V gene's germline CDR1 is MNHEY and CDR2 SVGAGI. The CDR3 contains 14 residues. The CDR3 is CASSLVGRGDGYTF. CDR3 DNA sequence: TGTGCCAGCAGTCTCGTGGGGCGAGGTGATGGCTACACCTTC.

The chain joins TRBV5-4 to TRBJ2-7, with 8 bases fitting TRBD1. The CDR3 runs to 15 residues. The germline CDR1 and CDR2 sequences are SGHNT and YYREEE (reference sequence). The junction had 12 bases not matched to a gene; V was cut back by 4 bases and J by 6 bases. Here the CDR3 DNA reads TGTGCCAGCAGCCAAGGACAGGGAAGGCAACGCGAGCAGTACGTC. Residues: CASSQGQGRQREQYV.

The chain employs TRBV11-3 and TRBJ2-1, with TRBD2 identical over 12 bases. This CDR3 comprises 16 residues. Unmatched junction bases numbered 9, after V lost 5 bases and J lost 7 bases. Germline V gene sequence: CDR1 SGHNT, CDR2 YENEEA. The CDR3 spells CASSPPTSGGRNEQFF. CDR3 bases: TGTGCCAGCAGCCCACCGACTAGCGGGGGACGAAATGAGCAGTTCTTC. The entire variable domain, with the rest obtained from reference TRBV11-3 and TRBJ2-1, is as follows: EAGVVQSPRYKIIEKKQPVAFWCNPISGHNTLYWYLQNLGQGPELLIRYENEEAVDDSQLPKDRFSAERLKGVDSTLKIQPAELGDSAVYLCASSPPTSGGRNEQFFGPGTRLTVL.